The clone carrying this T cell receptor beta chain came up many times. The junction had 8 bases not matched to a gene; V was cut back by 5 bases and J by 9 bases. The length of the CDR3 is 15 residues. The germline V gene encodes CDR1 MNHEY and CDR2 SVGEGT. The sample originates from a study of breast tumors, draining lymph nodes, adjacent tissues. TCRdb ran MiXCR on the multiplex PCR reads and lists one entry per CDR3 protein. The sample lists approximately 28,000 distinct CDR3 sequences, about 60% occurring once. This sequence originates from a female donor with breast cancer. Some clones in this sample may be carry-over from other donors' samples. This chain joins TRBV6-2 or TRBV6-3 and TRBJ2-1; TRBD2 matches 12 bases. The sample taken for sequencing was breast tumor tissue. CDR3 residues: CASSLAGGPTGEQFF. DNA of the CDR3: TGTGCCAGCAGTCTAGCGGGGGGGCCAACTGGTGAGCAGTTCTTC.